This TCR beta chain was retrieved from a study of T cell responses to AZD1222 COVID-19 vaccine. Study-wide results and caveats: Spike-wide vaccine-associated CD4 TCRs dominated at 160-218 and 743-854. Donors, mostly white British, included more females; clonal diversity was possibly underestimated.

Assay: immunoSEQ multiplex PCR; the TCRdb copy retains only in-frame clones and omits some. The sample lists roughly 150,000 clones, about 90% occurring once. This CDR3 is 15 amino acids long. The junction had 5 bases not matched to a gene; V was cut back by 5 bases and J by 4 bases. Per the germline V gene, CDR1 is MDHEN and CDR2 is SYDVKM. Concerning this clone itself: The antigen is undetermined.

The rearrangement uses TRBV28 and TRBJ2-3, with 11 bases aligning to TRBD2. This TCR came from an adult who received the AZD1222 COVID-19 vaccine. Here the sequenced sample was peripheral blood, taken 28 days after the second AZD1222 dose. The CDR3 nucleotides read TGTGCCAGCAGTGATAGCGGGAGGGCCCCAGATACGCAGTATTTT. Translated: CASSDSGRAPDTQYF.